This T cell receptor (beta chain) is drawn from a study of OX40 agonist ivuxolimab in advanced cancers. General notes on the study: Ivuxolimab was an agonistic, fully human IgG2 monoclonal antibody directed against OX40 (CD134), a costimulatory receptor. Intravenous ivuxolimab was administered to patients every 2 weeks at six dose levels: 0.01, 0.1, 0.3, 1.5, 3 and 10 mg/kg. Of the roughly 54 patients in dose escalation, some 20 had hepatocellular carcinoma, about 15 had melanoma, 9 had renal cell carcinoma and 9 had head and neck cancer. In the dose-escalation cohort, 70% to 85% of patients were male, and the mean age was around 65 years with a range of roughly 20 to 79. Prior anti-PD-1, anti-PD-L1 or anti-CTLA-4 therapy was permitted, and checkpoint inhibitors had been received by 40% to 50% of dose-escalation patients. Partial responses were achieved by three dose-escalation patients, of whom one had hepatocellular carcinoma and two had cutaneous melanoma. The purpose of peripheral TCRbeta sequencing was to test whether ivuxolimab changed TCR sequence diversity and led to clonal T-cell expansion. The paper describes the monotherapy dose-escalation part (N of about 54 patients) of the phase I trial of ivuxolimab.

Study-wide findings and limitations: In the 0.1-3.0 mg/kg groups, partial responders were among the patients with the lowest normalized peripheral clonal expansion, particularly in CD8+ T cells. At doses of 0.1 to 3.0 mg/kg, clonal expansion of both CD4+ and CD8+ blood T cells was observed from baseline to week 6. Low levels of normalized T-cell clonal expansion were also seen in some patients who did not respond. Which antigens the clonally expanded peripheral T cells were specific for was not determined. After ivuxolimab, CD8+ T cells had more expanded clones than CD4+ T cells on average.

Patients with autoimmune disease history or receiving systemic immunosuppression were excluded from the trial. Peripheral blood for TCR sequencing was collected from all dose cohorts at baseline, on cycle 4 day 1, and on cycle 7 day 1. Samples were obtained from an open-label, multicenter, first-in-human phase I dose-escalation trial of ivuxolimab. Adults with locally advanced or metastatic head and neck squamous cell, hepatocellular, melanoma or renal cell carcinoma were enrolled in the trial. CD4+ and CD8+ T cells were sorted separately from peripheral blood before TCR sequencing. On this clone itself: Which antigen it targets is not known. Base qualities are not recorded, but no much larger clone differs from it by a single base.

Genomic DNA was extracted from sorted cells for sequencing of the TCRbeta CDR3 region. The immunoSEQ Assay was used for sequencing of TCRbeta CDR3 regions. TCRdb's version of the immuneACCESS table is confined to in-frame rearrangements and falls short of the full clone set. An unresolved V gene accounts for under half of the shortfall where checked; the remainder is of unknown origin. The sample table contains approximately 86,000 clones; only one count was recorded for roughly 91% of them. About 0.3% of the sample comes from the top ten. V is reduced by 6 bases and J by 5 bases, leaving a spacing of 7 bases between them. The CDR3 contains 11 residues, cysteine and phenylalanine counted. Only the CDR3 region is kept as DNA, spanning 33 bases read in frame from base 1. Taken from the germline V gene, the CDR1 and CDR2 loops are KGHSH and LQKENI.

The V and J segments used are TRBV18 and TRBJ1-1; too little of a D gene remains to name it. The sequenced sample was CD4+ or CD8+ T cells sorted from blood, obtained in a trial of the OX40 agonist ivuxolimab. This clonotype originated in an adult with an advanced solid tumor such as melanoma, head and neck, liver or kidney cancer. The CDR3 has the sequence CASSLDTEAFF. The DNA reads TGTGCCAGCTCCCTCGATACTGAAGCTTTCTTT.